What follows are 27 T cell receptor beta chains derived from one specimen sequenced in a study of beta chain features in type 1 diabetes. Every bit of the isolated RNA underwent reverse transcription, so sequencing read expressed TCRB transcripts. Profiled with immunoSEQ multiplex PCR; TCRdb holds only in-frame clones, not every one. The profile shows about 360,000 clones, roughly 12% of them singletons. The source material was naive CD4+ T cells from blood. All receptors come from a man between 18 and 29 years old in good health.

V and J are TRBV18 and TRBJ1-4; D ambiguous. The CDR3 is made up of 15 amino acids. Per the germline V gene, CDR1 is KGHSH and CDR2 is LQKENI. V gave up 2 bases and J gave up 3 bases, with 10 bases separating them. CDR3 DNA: TGTGCCAGCTCACCAGTCCGGGTGTCTAATGAAAAACTGTTTTTT. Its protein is CASSPVRVSNEKLFF.

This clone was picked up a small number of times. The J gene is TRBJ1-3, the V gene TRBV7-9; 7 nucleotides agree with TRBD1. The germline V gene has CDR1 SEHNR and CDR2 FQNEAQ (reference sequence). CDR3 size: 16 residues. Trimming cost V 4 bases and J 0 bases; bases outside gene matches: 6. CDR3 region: CASSSRTGASGNTIYF. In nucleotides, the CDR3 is TGTGCCAGCAGCTCGCGAACAGGGGCCTCTGGAAACACCATATATTTT.

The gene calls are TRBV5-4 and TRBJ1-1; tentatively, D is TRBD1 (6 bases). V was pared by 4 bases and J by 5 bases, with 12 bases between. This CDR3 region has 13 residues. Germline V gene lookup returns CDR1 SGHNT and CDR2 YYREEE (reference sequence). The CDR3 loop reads CASSPGQETEAFF. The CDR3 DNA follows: TGTGCCAGCAGCCCGGGACAAGAGACTGAAGCTTTCTTT.

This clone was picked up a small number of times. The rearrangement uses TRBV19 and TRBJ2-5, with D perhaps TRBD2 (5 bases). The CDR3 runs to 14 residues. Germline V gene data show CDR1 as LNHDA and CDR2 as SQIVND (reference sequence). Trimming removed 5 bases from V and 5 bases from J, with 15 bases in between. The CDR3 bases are TGTGCCAGTAGTGGAATAGCGACGGTGGAGACCCAGTACTTC. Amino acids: CASSGIATVETQYF. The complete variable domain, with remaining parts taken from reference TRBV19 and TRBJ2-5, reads DGGITQSPKYLFRKEGQNVTLSCEQNLNHDAMYWYRQDPGQGLRLIYYSQIVNDFQKGDIAEGYSVSREKKESFPLTVTSAQKNPTAFYLCASSGIATVETQYFGPGTRLLVL.

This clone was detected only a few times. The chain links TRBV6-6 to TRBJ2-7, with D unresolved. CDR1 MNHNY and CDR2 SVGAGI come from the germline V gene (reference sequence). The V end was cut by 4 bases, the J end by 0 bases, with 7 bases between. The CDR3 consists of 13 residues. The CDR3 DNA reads TGTGCCAGCAGTTTTCCTCCCTCCTACGAGCAGTACTTC. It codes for CASSFPPSYEQYF.

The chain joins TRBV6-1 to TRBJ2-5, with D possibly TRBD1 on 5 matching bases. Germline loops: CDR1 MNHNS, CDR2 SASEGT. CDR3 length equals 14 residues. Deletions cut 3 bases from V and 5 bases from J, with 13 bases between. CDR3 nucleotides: TGTGCCAGCAGTGAGTCAGGGATTCGGGAGACCCAGTACTTC. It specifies CASSESGIRETQYF.

This chain's CDR3 is CASSLRLVNEQYF. The CDR3 coding sequence is TGTGCCAGCAGCCTCAGACTAGTTAACGAGCAGTACTTC. J is TRBJ2-7 and V is TRBV7-2, with D possibly being TRBD2 (6 bases). The CDR3 totals 13 residues. Germline loops: CDR1 SGHTA, CDR2 FQGNSA. With 5 bases removed from V and 5 bases from J, the gap between germline ends came to 13 bases.

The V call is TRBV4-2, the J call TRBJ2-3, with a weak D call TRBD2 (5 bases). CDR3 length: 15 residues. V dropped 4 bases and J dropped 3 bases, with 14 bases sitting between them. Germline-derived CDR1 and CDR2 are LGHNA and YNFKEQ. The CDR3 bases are TGTGCCAGCAGCCTGACGACTACGTTTACAGATACGCAGTATTTT. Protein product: CASSLTTTFTDTQYF.

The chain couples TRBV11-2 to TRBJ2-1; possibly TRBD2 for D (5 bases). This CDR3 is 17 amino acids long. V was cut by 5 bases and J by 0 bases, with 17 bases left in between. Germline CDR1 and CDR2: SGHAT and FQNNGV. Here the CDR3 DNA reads TGTGCCAGCAGCCCCCAAGTCGGGGAGTTCTCCTACAATGAGCAGTTCTTC. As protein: CASSPQVGEFSYNEQFF.

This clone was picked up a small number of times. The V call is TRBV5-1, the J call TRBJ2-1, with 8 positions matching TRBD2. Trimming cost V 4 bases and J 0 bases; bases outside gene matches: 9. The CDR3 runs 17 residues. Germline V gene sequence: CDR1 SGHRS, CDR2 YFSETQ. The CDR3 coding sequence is TGCGCCAGCAGCATGGAGCCCGGACTAGCCTCCTACAATGAGCAGTTCTTC. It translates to CASSMEPGLASYNEQFF.

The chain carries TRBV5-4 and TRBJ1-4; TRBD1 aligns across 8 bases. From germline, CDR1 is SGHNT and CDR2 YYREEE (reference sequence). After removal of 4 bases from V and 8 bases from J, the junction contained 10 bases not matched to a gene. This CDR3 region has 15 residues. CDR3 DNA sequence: TGTGCCAGCAGCGCCAGGGGGCTAAGGGGAGAAAAACTGTTTTTT. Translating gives CASSARGLRGEKLFF. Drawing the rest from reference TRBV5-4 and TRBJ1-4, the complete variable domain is ETGVTQSPTHLIKTRGQQVTLRCSSQSGHNTVSWYQQALGQGPQFIFQYYREEENGRGNFPPRFSGLQFPNYSSELNVNALELDDSALYLCASSARGLRGEKLFFGSGTQLSVL.

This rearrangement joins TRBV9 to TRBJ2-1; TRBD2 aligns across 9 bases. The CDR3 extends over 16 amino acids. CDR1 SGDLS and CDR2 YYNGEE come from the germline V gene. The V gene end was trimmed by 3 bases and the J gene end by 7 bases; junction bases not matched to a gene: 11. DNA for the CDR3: TGTGCCAGCAGCGCCGCCGGGACTAGCATCCTAAATGAGCAGTTCTTC. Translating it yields CASSAAGTSILNEQFF.

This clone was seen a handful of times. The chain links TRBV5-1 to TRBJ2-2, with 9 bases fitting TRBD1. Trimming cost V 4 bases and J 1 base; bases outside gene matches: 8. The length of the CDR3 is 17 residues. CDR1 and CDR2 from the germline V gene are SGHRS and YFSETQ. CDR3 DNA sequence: TGCGCCAGCAGCCCACCACAGGGGGCGATGAACACCGGGGAGCTGTTTTTT. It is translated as CASSPPQGAMNTGELFF.

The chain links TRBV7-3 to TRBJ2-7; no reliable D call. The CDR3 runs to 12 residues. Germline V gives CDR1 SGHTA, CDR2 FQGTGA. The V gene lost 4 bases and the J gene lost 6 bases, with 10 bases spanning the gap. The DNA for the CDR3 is TGTGCCAGCAGCTCCCTTTACGGCGAGCAGTACTTC. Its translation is CASSSLYGEQYF. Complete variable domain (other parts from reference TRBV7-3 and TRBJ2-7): GAGVSQTPSNKVTEKGKYVELRCDPISGHTALYWYRQSLGQGPEFLIYFQGTGAADDSGLPNDRFFAVRPEGSVSTLKIQRTERGDSAVYLCASSSLYGEQYFGPGTRLTVT.

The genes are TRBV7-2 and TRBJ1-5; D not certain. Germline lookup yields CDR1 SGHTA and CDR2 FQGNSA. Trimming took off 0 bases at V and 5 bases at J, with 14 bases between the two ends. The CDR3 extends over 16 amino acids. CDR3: CASSLALTALYQPQHF. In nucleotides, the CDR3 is TGTGCCAGCAGCTTAGCGCTCACAGCACTGTATCAGCCCCAGCATTTT.

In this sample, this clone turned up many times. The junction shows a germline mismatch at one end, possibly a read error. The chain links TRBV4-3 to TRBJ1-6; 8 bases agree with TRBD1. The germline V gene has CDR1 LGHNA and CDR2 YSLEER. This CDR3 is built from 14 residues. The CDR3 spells CASSQDPRTGRPCF. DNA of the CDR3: TGCGCCAGCAGCCAAGATCCCCGGACAGGGAGGCCTTGTTTT.

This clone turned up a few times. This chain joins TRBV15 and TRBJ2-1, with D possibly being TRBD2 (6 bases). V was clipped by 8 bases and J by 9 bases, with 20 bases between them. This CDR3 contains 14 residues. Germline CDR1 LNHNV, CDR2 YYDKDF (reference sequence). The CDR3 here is CATAATAAGGEQFF. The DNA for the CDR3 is TGTGCCACCGCAGCAACAGCGGCCGGGGGTGAGCAGTTCTTC.

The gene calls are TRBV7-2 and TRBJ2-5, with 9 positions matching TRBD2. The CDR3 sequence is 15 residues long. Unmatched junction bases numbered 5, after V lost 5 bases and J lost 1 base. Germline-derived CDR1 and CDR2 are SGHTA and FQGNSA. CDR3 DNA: TGTGCCAGCAGCCCAGCGGGGGGATTCCAAGAGACCCAGTACTTC. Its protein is CASSPAGGFQETQYF.

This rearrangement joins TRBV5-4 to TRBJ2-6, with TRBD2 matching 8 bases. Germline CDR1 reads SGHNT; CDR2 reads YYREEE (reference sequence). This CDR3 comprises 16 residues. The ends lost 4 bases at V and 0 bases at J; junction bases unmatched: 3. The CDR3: CASSPAGGSGANVLTF. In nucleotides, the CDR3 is TGTGCCAGCAGCCCCGCGGGGGGCTCTGGGGCCAACGTCCTGACTTTC.

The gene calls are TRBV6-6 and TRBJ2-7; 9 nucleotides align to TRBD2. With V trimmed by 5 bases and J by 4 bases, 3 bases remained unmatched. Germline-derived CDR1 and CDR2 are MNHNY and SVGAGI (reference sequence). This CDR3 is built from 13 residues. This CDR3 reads CASSLAGNYEQYF. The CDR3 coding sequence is TGTGCCAGCAGTCTAGCGGGAAATTACGAGCAGTACTTC.

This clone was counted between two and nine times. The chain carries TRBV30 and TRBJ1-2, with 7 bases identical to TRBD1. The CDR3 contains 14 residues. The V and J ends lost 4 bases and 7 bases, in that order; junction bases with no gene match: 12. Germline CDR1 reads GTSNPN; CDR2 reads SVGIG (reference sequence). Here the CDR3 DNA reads TGTGCCTGGAAAAGGGACAGAAGGTATCGTGGCTACACCTTC. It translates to CAWKRDRRYRGYTF.

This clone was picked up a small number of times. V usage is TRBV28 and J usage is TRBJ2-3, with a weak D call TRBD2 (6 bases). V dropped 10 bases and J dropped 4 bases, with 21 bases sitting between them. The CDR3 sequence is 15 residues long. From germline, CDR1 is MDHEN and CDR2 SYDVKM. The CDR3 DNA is TGTGCCACCCTAAACCCCGGGGGTCCCCCAGATACGCAGTATTTT. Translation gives CATLNPGGPPDTQYF. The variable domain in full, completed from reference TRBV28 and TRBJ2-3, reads DVKVTQSSRYLVKRTGEKVFLECVQDMDHENMFWYRQDPGLGLRLIYFSYDVKMKEKGDIPEGYSVSREKKERFSLILESASTNQTSMYLCATLNPGGPPDTQYFGPGTRLTVL.

The chain's CDR3 is CASSSRDSVQPQHF. CDR3 DNA sequence: TGTGCCAGTAGTAGCCGGGACAGTGTCCAGCCCCAGCATTTT. This chain joins TRBV19 and TRBJ1-5; TRBD1 matches 7 bases. Germline CDR1 reads LNHDA; CDR2 reads SQIVND (reference sequence). CDR3 size: 14 residues. After removal of 4 bases from V and 7 bases from J, the junction contained 7 bases not matched to a gene.

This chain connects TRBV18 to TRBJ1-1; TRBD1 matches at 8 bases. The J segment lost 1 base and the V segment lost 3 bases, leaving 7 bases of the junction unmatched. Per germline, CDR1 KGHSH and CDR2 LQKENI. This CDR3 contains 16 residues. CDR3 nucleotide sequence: TGTGCCAGCTCACCTATTCCAGGGGGCACGAACACTGAAGCTTTCTTT. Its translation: CASSPIPGGTNTEAFF.

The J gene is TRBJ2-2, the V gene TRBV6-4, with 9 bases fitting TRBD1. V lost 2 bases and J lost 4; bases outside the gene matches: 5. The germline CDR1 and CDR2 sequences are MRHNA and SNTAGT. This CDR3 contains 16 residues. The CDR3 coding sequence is TGTGCCAGCAGTGACGGGGAGGACAGGGGCACCGGGGAGCTGTTTTTT. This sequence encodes CASSDGEDRGTGELFF.

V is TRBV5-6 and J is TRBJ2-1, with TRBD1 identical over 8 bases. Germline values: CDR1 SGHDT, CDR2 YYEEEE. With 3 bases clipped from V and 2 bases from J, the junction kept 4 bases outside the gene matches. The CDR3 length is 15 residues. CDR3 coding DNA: TGTGCCAGCAGCTACCGGGACAGGCCCTACAATGAGCAGTTCTTC. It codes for CASSYRDRPYNEQFF.

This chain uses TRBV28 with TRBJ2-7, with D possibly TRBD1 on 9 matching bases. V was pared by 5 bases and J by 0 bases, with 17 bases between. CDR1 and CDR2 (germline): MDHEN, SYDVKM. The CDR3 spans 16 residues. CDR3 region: CASSTGGTGISYEQYF. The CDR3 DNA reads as TGTGCCAGCAGTACGGGGGGGACAGGGATCTCCTACGAGCAGTACTTC.